The 5 T cell receptor beta chains below were found in one sample sequenced in a study of control samples from healthy donors and cancer patients (TCRdb year 2020). The protocol used for the library was the immunoSEQ multiplex PCR assay. The source is immuneACCESS, and TCRdb retained only in-frame sequences with V and J called. Part of the clones is not carried over; for the studies checked, unresolved V genes explain less than half of this, and the remainder is unexplained. The sample table lists about 110,000 clones, approximately 90% of them with a count of one. The ten top clones hold roughly 4% of the sample. Sequenced: blood. These receptors were collected from a human donor in good health. The donor label of this sample is uncertain.

The chain has TRBV10-1 and TRBJ2-7, with D possibly being TRBD1 (6 bases). CDR1 is WNHNN, CDR2 SYGVQD, per germline (reference sequence). The V end was cut by 0 bases, the J end by 4 bases, with 10 bases between. This CDR3 has 14 residues. CDR3: CASSESGTGYEQYF. Here the CDR3 DNA reads TGCGCCAGCAGTGAGTCTGGCACAGGGTACGAGCAGTACTTC.

Only a few counts were recorded for this clone. The rearrangement links TRBV10-3 to TRBJ2-4; D uncertain. This CDR3 has 14 residues. Trimming removed 6 bases at V and 9 bases at J, with 18 bases between. Per germline, CDR1 ENHRY and CDR2 SYGVKD. Here the CDR3 reads CAISPESSSSIQYF. CDR3 nucleotides: TGTGCCATCAGCCCTGAGTCTTCATCGAGCATTCAGTACTTC.

The chain has TRBV5-5 and TRBJ2-3; D is possibly TRBD1 or TRBD2 (6 bases each). The length of the CDR3 is 15 residues. Germline assignment: CDR1 SGHKS and CDR2 YYEKEE (reference sequence). Between the trimmed V and J ends, which lost 1 base and 4 bases, there was a span of 13 bases. CDR3 amino acids: CASSLRGAGADTQYF. CDR3 sequence (DNA): TGTGCCAGCAGCTTGAGGGGGGCCGGGGCAGATACGCAGTATTTT.

This clone has only one observation. V gene TRBV29-1 combines with J gene TRBJ2-7; the D gene could be TRBD1 or TRBD2 (5 bases each). The length of the CDR3 is 14 residues. CDR1 is SQVTM and CDR2 is ANQGSEA in the germline V gene. Trimming took 0 bases from V and 2 from J, leaving 11 bases between them. This chain's CDR3 is CSVEDRGAAYEQYF. CDR3 DNA sequence: TGCAGCGTTGAAGACCGAGGGGCGGCCTACGAGCAGTACTTC.

This clone was counted a single time. The chain recombines TRBV6-6 with TRBJ2-2; TRBD1 matches at 9 bases. The germline V gene has CDR1 MNHNY and CDR2 SVGAGI (reference sequence). CDR3 length: 15 amino acids. The V gene end was trimmed by 4 bases and the J gene end by 7 bases; junction bases not matched to a gene: 7. CDR3 sequence reads: CASSLTGQGGGELFF. In DNA, the CDR3 is TGTGCCAGCAGTTTAACGGGACAGGGTGGCGGGGAGCTGTTTTTT.